What follows describes a single T cell receptor beta chain. The antigen is unknown. This specimen belongs to a study of spatial heterogeneity in lung cancer. For the study at large: Detection consistently captured more beta-chain sequences than alpha-chain sequences. Study results and limitations: Mutation tallies in tumors tracked expanded intratumoral alpha and beta TCR counts.

Sample time point: sample taken at primary tumor resection. A total of approximately 70 untreated early-stage non-small cell lung cancer patients served as donors. The sequenced material consisted of unsorted whole RNA from tumor, nontumor lung or frozen PBMC. Trimming took 2 bases from V and 6 from J; bases not matched to a gene: 13. The germline V gene encodes CDR1 SGDLS and CDR2 YYNGEE. There are 18 residues in the CDR3. Every TCR cDNA molecule bore its own unique molecular identifier. TCRdb reprocessed the 5' RACE reads with MiXCR, giving one entry per CDR3 protein. The sample lists some 1,500 distinct CDR3 sequences, around 13% seen once, with 35% to 50% in the top ten.

The rearrangement joins TRBV9 to TRBJ2-2; 10 bases match TRBD2. This receptor was obtained from a male donor with early-stage non-small cell lung cancer. Here the sequenced sample was lung tumor tissue, taken at surgery. Here the CDR3 DNA reads TGTGCCAGCAGCGTTGTAGGGCATCGGACTAGCGGTGCCGGGGAGCTGTTTTTT. Amino acid sequence: CASSVVGHRTSGAGELFF.